This T cell receptor beta chain was captured in a study of T cell repertoires in cytomegalovirus infection (dated 2019 in TCRdb). Regarding the research as a whole: Alongside well-studied HLA-B-restricted epitopes, the peptide stimulations were aimed at recently identified HLA-C-restricted CMV epitopes, whose presentation resists viral immunomodulation. Because public TCR beta signatures pointed to carriage of CMV infection together with the matching HLA type, the HLA type of each donor mattered for the analysis. Results and caveats for the whole study, not just this receptor: The ex vivo response was dominated by HLA-C-restricted CMV-specific TCR beta clonotypes, which also provided the single most frequent clonotype in two of eight donors. Carriers of CMV infection plus the relevant HLA type were discriminated by the cumulative frequency of public TCR beta family members in the study cohort and in an independent roughly 340-donor cohort.

This clonotype was seen a handful of times. Its antigen has not been determined. No base quality information exists; no much larger clone differs at one position. The instrument given in TCRdb is Illumina HiSeq 1500. TCRdb redid the processing of the public reads, applying fastp at Q25 and MiXCR, and retained in-frame beta chains. For every CDR3 protein sequence, its rows merge into one entry that carries the most common genes and DNA. The sample contains 550,000 to 700,000 distinct CDR3 sequences, under 45% of them found a single time. The ten largest make up more than 40% of the sample. Measured from the cysteine to the phenylalanine, the CDR3 is 13 residues long. Only CDR3 DNA remains: 39 bases, in frame from the first base. CDR1 and CDR2 are drawn from the germline V gene: SGHVS, FQNEAQ. Relative to germline, V is missing 10 bases and J is missing 6 bases, with 12 bases of the junction outside any gene match.

This specimen's treatment or condition label, interpreted: in vitro stimulation with specific CMV peptide epitopes to enrich CMV-specific T cells. The source is a human donor in good health (CMV status not recorded). Some clones in this sample may be carry-over from other donors' samples. Here the sequenced sample was cultured PBMCs, taken from culture after CMV antigen stimulation. The sequence is built from TRBV7-8 and TRBJ2-7, and TRBD2 matches 7 of the central bases. The CDR3 reads CATSSREAAEQYF. The DNA sequence is TGTGCCACCTCCTCCCGGGAGGCAGCCGAGCAGTACTTC. Reference TRBV7-8 and TRBJ2-7 proteins supply the regions before and after the CDR3; the full variable domain is: GAGVSQSPRYKVAKRGQDVALRCDPISGHVSLFWYQQALGQGPEFLTYFQNEAQLDKSGLPSDRFFAERPEGSVSTLKIQRTQQEDSAVYLCATSSREAAEQYFGPGTRLTVT.